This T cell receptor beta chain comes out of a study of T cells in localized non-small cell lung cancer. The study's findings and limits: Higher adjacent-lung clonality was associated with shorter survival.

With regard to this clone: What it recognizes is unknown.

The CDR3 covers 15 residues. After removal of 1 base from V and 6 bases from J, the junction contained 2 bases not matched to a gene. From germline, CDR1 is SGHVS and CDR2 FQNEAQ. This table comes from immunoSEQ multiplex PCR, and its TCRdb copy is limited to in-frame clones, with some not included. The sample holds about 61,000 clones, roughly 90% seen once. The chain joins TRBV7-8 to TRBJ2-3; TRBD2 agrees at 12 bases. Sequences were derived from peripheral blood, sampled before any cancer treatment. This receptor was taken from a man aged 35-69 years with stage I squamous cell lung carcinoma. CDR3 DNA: TGTGCCAGCAGCTTAGTTGGACTAGCGGGGGATACGCAGTATTTT. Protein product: CASSLVGLAGDTQYF.